The 22 T cell receptor beta chains below were found in one sample sequenced in a study of human T cells and chemical hapten exposure. TCRdb reprocessed the 5' RACE reads with MiXCR, giving one entry per CDR3 protein. The sample has under 150,000 distinct CDR3 sequences, approximately 19% seen once. The study extracted total RNA from unfractionated whole blood. The receptors come from a human donor in good health.

This clonotype was observed a handful of times. The chain recombines TRBV12-3 or TRBV12-4 with TRBJ1-1; D may be TRBD1 (6 bases). The V gene lost 2 bases and the J gene lost 8 bases, with 15 bases spanning the gap. This CDR3 has 14 residues. The CDR3 sequence: CASSLRAGAREAFF. DNA for the CDR3: TGTGCCAGCAGTTTAAGAGCAGGGGCGAGGGAAGCTTTCTTT.

The V gene is TRBV20-1, the J gene TRBJ1-1; D unclear. The germline V gene has CDR1 DFQATT and CDR2 SNEGSKA (reference sequence). The CDR3 runs to 13 residues. The ends were cut back, 3 bases at V and 7 bases at J, with 15 bases in the middle. CDR3 residues: CSARAPLGNEAFF. CDR3 nucleotides: TGCAGTGCTAGGGCTCCGCTAGGAAATGAAGCTTTCTTT.

This rearrangement joins TRBV6-1 to TRBJ1-4; a possible D gene is TRBD1 (6 bases). This CDR3 comprises 15 residues. Germline V CDR1 and CDR2: MNHNS, SASEGT. Trimming removed 6 bases from V and 5 bases from J, with 16 bases in between. CDR3 residues: CASRVTGMGNEKLFF. The CDR3 DNA follows: TGTGCCAGCAGGGTCACAGGGATGGGAAATGAAAAACTGTTTTTT.

The sample holds a few counts of this clonotype. The rearrangement links TRBV15 to TRBJ2-3; D could derive from TRBD1 or TRBD2 (5 bases each). Trimming removed 5 bases at V and 2 bases at J, with 20 bases between. The CDR3 is 17 residues long. The germline CDR1 and CDR2 sequences are LNHNV and YYDKDF (reference sequence). CDR3 region: CATSAPPGTANTDTQYF. DNA for the CDR3: TGTGCCACCAGCGCCCCGCCGGGGACCGCCAACACAGATACGCAGTATTTT.

This clonotype was counted only a few times. The V and J genes are TRBV20-1 and TRBJ1-1, with 7 bases that match TRBD1. CDR3 length equals 14 residues. Germline V lookup: CDR1 DFQATT, CDR2 SNEGSKA (reference sequence). V lost 6 bases and J lost 0; bases outside the gene matches: 7. In DNA, the CDR3 is TGCAGTGCCCCCACCGGGACAGTGAACACTGAAGCTTTCTTT. Translation gives CSAPTGTVNTEAFF.

The rearrangement uses TRBV29-1 and TRBJ2-7; 8 bases line up with TRBD1. V gave up 1 base and J gave up 1 base; unmatched junction bases: 6. This CDR3 region has 15 residues. Germline CDR1 is SQVTM and CDR2 is ANQGSEA. The CDR3 region is CSVEVPDRVSYEQYF. The DNA of the CDR3 is TGCAGCGTTGAAGTCCCGGACAGGGTGTCCTACGAGCAGTACTTC.

The CDR3 here is CASSLITAYGYTF. Here the CDR3 DNA reads TGTGCCAGCAGCTTAATCACGGCTTATGGCTACACCTTC. The gene calls are TRBV7-2 and TRBJ1-2, with D uncertain. Germline V gives CDR1 SGHTA, CDR2 FQGNSA. Trimming took 2 bases from V and 5 from J, leaving 9 bases between them. CDR3 length: 13 amino acids. The entire variable domain, with the rest obtained from reference TRBV7-2 and TRBJ1-2, is as follows: GAGVSQSPSNKVTEKGKDVELRCDPISGHTALYWYRQSLGQGLEFLIYFQGNSAPDKSGLPSDRFSAERTGGSVSTLTIQRTQQEDSAVYLCASSLITAYGYTFGSGTRLTVV.

The V gene is TRBV19, the J gene TRBJ2-2, with TRBD1 identical over 8 bases. The CDR3 sequence is 15 residues long. CDR1 is LNHDA and CDR2 is SQIVND in the germline V gene (reference sequence). The V and J ends lost 5 bases and 4 bases, in that order; junction bases with no gene match: 6. The CDR3 spells CASSPGQGITGELFF. DNA of the CDR3: TGTGCCAGTAGTCCCGGACAGGGAATCACCGGGGAGCTGTTTTTT.

The chain joins TRBV9 to TRBJ2-2; D may correspond to TRBD1 or TRBD2 (5 bases each). The germline CDR1 and CDR2 sequences are SGDLS and YYNGEE. The CDR3 loop spans 15 amino acids. The V end lost 3 bases, the J end lost 1 base, and 10 bases lay between the germline ends. CDR3 in amino acids: CASSGGTVNTGELFF. The CDR3 DNA reads as TGTGCCAGCAGCGGAGGGACGGTGAACACCGGGGAGCTGTTTTTT.

The V call is TRBV3-1, the J call TRBJ2-7; TRBD1 is a possible D gene (6 bases). This CDR3 spans 15 amino acids. Germline V gene lookup returns CDR1 LGHDT and CDR2 YNNKEL (reference sequence). The V gene lost 1 base and the J gene lost 4 bases, with 14 bases spanning the gap. The CDR3 loop reads CASSQVPLRGYEQYF. The CDR3 region has the DNA TGTGCCAGCAGCCAAGTCCCCTTAAGGGGGTACGAGCAGTACTTC.

This rearrangement joins TRBV5-1 to TRBJ1-1; 9 nucleotides line up with TRBD1. Per germline, CDR1 SGHRS and CDR2 YFSETQ. The CDR3 extends over 16 amino acids. J gave up 1 base and V 3 bases, and 7 bases lay outside the gene matches. CDR3 nucleotide sequence: TGCGCCAGCAGCTATGGGGTACAGGGGGCGAACACTGAAGCTTTCTTT. Translating it yields CASSYGVQGANTEAFF. Full variable domain (outside the CDR3, taken from reference TRBV5-1 and TRBJ1-1): KAGVTQTPRYLIKTRGQQVTLSCSPISGHRSVSWYQQTPGQGLQFLFEYFSETQRNKGNFPGRFSGRQFSNSRSEMNVSTLELGDSALYLCASSYGVQGANTEAFFGQGTRLTVV.

This clonotype turned up a few times. V gene TRBV11-3 combines with J gene TRBJ2-1; 12 bases map to TRBD2. The ends lost 1 base at V and 9 bases at J; junction bases unmatched: 7. Germline V gene data show CDR1 as SGHNT and CDR2 as YENEEA. This CDR3 is built from 16 residues. The DNA for the CDR3 is TGTGCCAGCAGCTTAGCTCTAGCGGGAGGGCCTTCTGAGCAGTTCTTC. This encodes CASSLALAGGPSEQFF.

The V gene is TRBV28, the J gene TRBJ1-5; weak D call: TRBD1 (5 bases). Trimming took 4 bases from V and 9 from J, leaving 13 bases between them. This CDR3 region has 13 residues. Per the germline V gene, CDR1 is MDHEN and CDR2 is SYDVKM. The CDR3 sequence: CASSSGLGRPQHF. The CDR3 DNA reads as TGTGCCAGCAGTTCGGGACTCGGAAGGCCCCAGCATTTT.

This clonotype showed up just a few times. This chain uses TRBV30 with TRBJ2-1; 7 positions match TRBD1. From germline, CDR1 is GTSNPN and CDR2 SVGIG (reference sequence). V dropped 2 bases and J dropped 2; count of bases not matched to a gene: 9. The CDR3 loop spans 16 amino acids. CDR3 nucleotides: TGTGCCTGGAGTCTAGGTCAGGGGGTCACCTACAATGAGCAGTTCTTC. This codes for CAWSLGQGVTYNEQFF.

This chain uses TRBV5-1 with TRBJ2-5, with D maybe TRBD1 (6 bases). The V gene's germline CDR1 is SGHRS and CDR2 YFSETQ. Trimming removed 2 bases from V and 1 base from J, with 12 bases in between. The CDR3 has 15 amino acids. CDR3 in DNA: TGCGCCAGCAGCTTTGACAGGCCCTCCCAAGAGACCCAGTACTTC. Translating gives CASSFDRPSQETQYF.

This clonotype was observed many times. This chain connects TRBV28 to TRBJ2-7; D is perhaps TRBD1 or TRBD2 (5 bases each). Between the trimmed V and J ends, which lost 3 bases and 2 bases, there was a span of 14 bases. The CDR3 loop spans 15 amino acids. Germline CDR1 and CDR2: MDHEN and SYDVKM. Here the CDR3 reads CASSFSPRDAYEQYF. CDR3 DNA: TGTGCCAGCAGTTTTTCCCCCCGGGACGCCTACGAGCAGTACTTC.

This clonotype appeared many times. The chain employs TRBV28 and TRBJ2-3, with D perhaps being TRBD1 or TRBD2 (5 bases each). Germline lookup yields CDR1 MDHEN and CDR2 SYDVKM. The CDR3 is made up of 14 amino acids. V was pared by 7 bases and J by 8 bases, with 19 bases between. CDR3 amino acids: CASKRDGAFSTQYF. CDR3 coding DNA: TGTGCCAGCAAACGGGACGGGGCTTTTAGTACGCAGTATTTT.

This clonotype has more than one count but fewer than ten. The chain is built from TRBV28 and TRBJ1-1; D is uncertain. The germline V gene encodes CDR1 MDHEN and CDR2 SYDVKM. The CDR3 extends over 17 amino acids. V lost 4 bases to trimming and J lost 10 bases, with 28 bases between them. The CDR3 sequence is CASSSWAVRSAILRAFF. For the CDR3, the DNA is TGTGCCAGCAGTTCCTGGGCCGTGCGGTCGGCTATTTTAAGAGCTTTCTTT.

V and J are TRBV7-2 and TRBJ1-4; TRBD1 agrees at 9 bases. Per germline, CDR1 SGHTA and CDR2 FQGNSA. Unmatched junction bases numbered 18, after V lost 5 bases and J lost 5 bases. The CDR3 covers 19 residues. The CDR3 region is CASSPRGTGTGWGNEKLFF. Here the CDR3 DNA reads TGTGCCAGCAGCCCACGAGGGACCGGGACAGGGTGGGGGAATGAAAAACTGTTTTTT.

There are a few counts of this clonotype. The rearrangement joins TRBV5-1 to TRBJ2-1, with D maybe TRBD2 (6 bases). V was cut by 9 bases and J by 7 bases, with 14 bases left in between. The CDR3 spans 12 residues. In germline, CDR1 is SGHRS, CDR2 YFSETQ. CDR3 in DNA: TGCGCCACACGGGACTCCATTAATGAGCAGTTCTTC. Protein: CATRDSINEQFF.

This clonotype was counted ten times or more. The rearrangement links TRBV7-3 to TRBJ2-5; TRBD2 aligns across 8 bases. The CDR3 sequence is 14 residues long. The germline CDR1 and CDR2 sequences are SGHTA and FQGTGA. V trimming: 5 bases; J trimming: 4 bases; junction bases outside the gene matches: 6. The CDR3 DNA reads TGTGCCAGCAGCCCCAGCGGGAGTCCAGAGACCCAGTACTTC. It translates to CASSPSGSPETQYF.

There are a few counts of this clonotype. This chain uses TRBV6-2 or TRBV6-3 with TRBJ1-5; TRBD1 matches 7 bases. The germline CDR1 and CDR2 sequences are MNHEY and SVGEGT. The CDR3 extends over 13 amino acids. J lost 9 bases, V lost 5 bases, and 7 bases had no gene match. CDR3 coding DNA: TGTGCCAGCAGTCAACAGGGGACCAGGCCCCAGCATTTT. Translating gives CASSQQGTRPQHF.